The 26 T cell receptor beta chains presented below share a single source sample, sequenced in a study of blood T cells in healthy people across ages. Then a second PCR, running roughly 6 to 12 cycles, was carried out with a sample-barcoded 5' primer and a J-beta primer mix. Using its own MiXCR run on the 5' RACE reads, TCRdb lists one record per CDR3 protein. The sample lists roughly 700,000 distinct CDR3 sequences, around 45% occurring once. Material: blood. The receptors originated from an older woman in good health.

V and J are TRBV27 and TRBJ2-5, with D possibly matching TRBD1 (6 bases). The J call may be mistaken, given a closer DNA end match to TRBJ2-7. Germline V lookup: CDR1 MNHEY, CDR2 SMNVEV (reference sequence). The CDR3 length is 14 residues. CDR3 loop: CASSSRQVKYEQYF. CDR3 DNA sequence: TGTGCCAGCAGTTCGAGACAGGTAAAATACGAGCAGTACTTC.

V usage is TRBV10-3 and J usage is TRBJ2-1; D not certain. Trimming removed 5 bases from V and 7 bases from J, with 12 bases in between. CDR3 size: 13 residues. CDR1 ENHRY and CDR2 SYGVKD come from the germline V gene. The CDR3 DNA sequence: TGTGCCATCAGTACGCTAGACCTTAATGAGCAGTTCTTC. This sequence encodes CAISTLDLNEQFF.

This clonotype was picked up a small number of times. V usage is TRBV6-5 and J usage is TRBJ1-1; D gene ambiguous. The germline V gene encodes CDR1 MNHEY and CDR2 SVGAGI. Trimming took off 4 bases at V and 6 bases at J, with 21 bases between the two ends. The CDR3 sequence is 16 residues long. CDR3 sequence reads: CASSSPGITNLAEAFF. DNA for the CDR3: TGTGCCAGCAGTTCTCCGGGGATCACAAATCTCGCTGAAGCTTTCTTT.

This clonotype was seen just once. The chain carries TRBV4-3 and TRBJ1-5, with D unresolved. Trimming stripped 0 bases from V and 2 bases from J, with 14 bases between. Germline CDR1 is LGHNA and CDR2 is YSLEER. This CDR3 region has 17 residues. CDR3 residues: CASSQDAGRAGNQPQHF. The CDR3 DNA reads TGCGCCAGCAGCCAAGATGCTGGTAGGGCGGGCAATCAGCCCCAGCATTTT.

A remark on this clonotype: At one boundary the junction diverges from the germline segment, which might be a read error. The chain combines TRBV12-3 or TRBV12-4 with TRBJ1-4; TRBD1 is a possible D gene (6 bases). The CDR3 is 15 amino acids. CDR3 bases: TGTGCCTGCAGTTTCCGGGGGGCTATAAATGAAAAACTGTTTTTT. This gives the protein CACSFRGAINEKLFF.

The chain links TRBV20-1 to TRBJ1-6; D not resolved. V shed 1 base and J shed 7 bases, with 5 bases lying between them. This CDR3 is 12 amino acids long. In germline, CDR1 is DFQATT, CDR2 SNEGSKA (reference sequence). DNA for the CDR3: TGCAGTGCTAGAGGGTCGAATTCACCCCTCCACTTT. Its protein is CSARGSNSPLHF.

V usage is TRBV20-1 and J usage is TRBJ2-1; the D is unclear. V was cut by 1 base and J by 3 bases, with 13 bases left in between. This CDR3 spans 15 amino acids. CDR1 is DFQATT and CDR2 is SNEGSKA in the germline V gene (reference sequence). The CDR3 sequence is CSARGNLVNYNEQFF. In DNA form, the CDR3 reads TGCAGTGCTAGAGGGAACCTAGTTAACTACAATGAGCAGTTCTTC.

This clonotype was found a few times. The chain has TRBV7-3 and TRBJ2-7; the D call may be TRBD1 or TRBD2 (5 bases each). The CDR3 has 16 amino acids. Per germline, CDR1 SGHTA and CDR2 FQGTGA. V lost 1 base, J lost 5 bases, and 18 bases lay in between. The CDR3 is CASSLRGQGIGNEQYF. DNA of the CDR3: TGTGCCAGCAGCTTAAGAGGGCAGGGCATAGGGAACGAGCAGTACTTC.

CDR3 DNA: TGTGCTAGTGGTTTGATCCCAGCGGGAGAGAGCCAAGAGACCCAGTACTTC. Translation gives CASGLIPAGESQETQYF. The chain has TRBV12-5 and TRBJ2-5; 8 bases map to TRBD2. There are 17 residues in the CDR3. Germline values: CDR1 LGHNT, CDR2 FRNRAP. The J segment lost 1 base and the V segment lost 2 bases, leaving 9 bases of the junction unmatched.

The chain links TRBV11-1 to TRBJ2-7, with D possibly TRBD2 on 7 matching bases. This CDR3 spans 14 amino acids. CDR1 is SGHAT and CDR2 is FQDESV in the germline V gene (reference sequence). Deletions cut 3 bases from V and 2 bases from J, with 11 bases between. The CDR3 DNA reads as TGTGCCAGCAGCTTCGGGGGGCACCCCTACGAGCAGTACTTC. It specifies CASSFGGHPYEQYF.

The chain combines TRBV28 with TRBJ2-1; unclear D gene. The CDR3 is 15 residues long. Between the trimmed V and J ends, which lost 5 bases and 5 bases, there was a span of 16 bases. Per germline, CDR1 MDHEN and CDR2 SYDVKM. The chain's CDR3 is CASSLGPGANNEQFF. The CDR3 DNA sequence: TGTGCCAGCAGTCTGGGCCCGGGCGCTAACAATGAGCAGTTCTTC. The full variable domain, completed using reference TRBV28 and TRBJ2-1, is DVKVTQSSRYLVKRTGEKVFLECVQDMDHENMFWYRQDPGLGLRLIYFSYDVKMKEKGDIPEGYSVSREKKERFSLILESASTNQTSMYLCASSLGPGANNEQFFGPGTRLTVL.

This clonotype was recorded a few times. The CDR3: CASSVGTGNYGYTF. DNA for the CDR3: TGTGCCAGCAGCGTAGGGACAGGGAACTATGGCTACACCTTC. The V and J genes are TRBV9 and TRBJ1-2, with 8 nucleotides matching TRBD1. Germline-derived CDR1 and CDR2 are SGDLS and YYNGEE. There are 14 residues in the CDR3. Trimming at V came to 0 bases and at J to 2 bases, leaving 0 bases not matched to a gene.

This clonotype was seen a few times. V and J are TRBV5-1 and TRBJ2-1, with a possible D match to TRBD2 (5 bases). Trimming pared 1 base from V and 7 bases from J, leaving 12 bases between. The CDR3 runs to 14 residues. Germline V lookup: CDR1 SGHRS, CDR2 YFSETQ. In nucleotides, the CDR3 is TGCGCCAGCAGCTTGTACAGTCGGGATAATGAGCAGTTCTTC. This translates into CASSLYSRDNEQFF.

The chain links TRBV29-1 to TRBJ2-4, with TRBD2 identical over 10 bases. The DNA end lines up better with TRBJ2-7; the J call may be wrong. The germline CDR1 and CDR2 sequences are SQVTM and ANQGSEA. The CDR3 contains 13 residues. CDR3 in DNA: TGCAGCGTACTAAGGACTAGCGGCTACGAGCAGTACTTC. Its protein product is CSVLRTSGYEQYF.

This clonotype has just a few counts. This chain connects TRBV20-1 to TRBJ2-2; 8 nucleotides align to TRBD1. CDR3 length: 16 residues. Germline assignment: CDR1 DFQATT and CDR2 SNEGSKA (reference sequence). After removal of 0 bases from V and 4 bases from J, the junction contained 7 bases not matched to a gene. CDR3 sequence (DNA): TGCAGTGCTAGAGATGGGGGCAGGGGGCCCACCGGGGAGCTGTTTTTT. The encoded protein is CSARDGGRGPTGELFF.

The chain employs TRBV7-9 and TRBJ2-4; 13 bases fit TRBD2. The end of the DNA is better explained by TRBJ2-7, so the J call may be wrong. CDR1 is SEHNR and CDR2 is FQNEAQ in the germline V gene (reference sequence). The CDR3 spans 14 residues. CDR3 nucleotide sequence: TGTGCCAGCAGCGTCGGGACTAGCGGGGACGAGCAGTACTTC. It specifies CASSVGTSGDEQYF.

This chain connects TRBV20-1 to TRBJ2-1; 7 bases map to TRBD2. This CDR3 region has 14 residues. The junction had 9 bases not matched to a gene; V was cut back by 0 bases and J by 10 bases. CDR1 is DFQATT and CDR2 is SNEGSKA in the germline V gene (reference sequence). The CDR3 sequence is CSARDLAGEYEQFF. The CDR3, as DNA: TGCAGTGCTAGAGATCTGGCGGGAGAGTACGAGCAGTTCTTC.

J is TRBJ2-5 and V is TRBV15; 10 positions agree with TRBD2. The J call may be wrong; the DNA end is better matched by TRBJ2-7. Germline V gives CDR1 LNHNV, CDR2 YYDKDF (reference sequence). The CDR3 loop spans 15 amino acids. CDR3 region: CATSRRAGGPYEQYF. The CDR3 nucleotides read TGTGCCACCAGCAGACGAGCGGGAGGGCCGTACGAGCAGTACTTC.

The chain employs TRBV20-1 and TRBJ2-5; TRBD2 matches at 7 bases. V shed 3 bases and J 5 bases; nucleotides not matched to a gene: 9. The CDR3 loop spans 14 amino acids. CDR1 is DFQATT, CDR2 SNEGSKA, per germline (reference sequence). DNA for the CDR3: TGCAGTGCTAGTAGGGCGGGAGTCGGCGAGACCCAGTACTTC. Amino acids: CSASRAGVGETQYF.

The sample holds a few counts of this clonotype. The chain employs TRBV28 and TRBJ2-7, with D perhaps assigned TRBD1 or TRBD2 (5 bases each). Trimming pared 2 bases from V and 5 bases from J, leaving 7 bases between. CDR1 and CDR2 (germline): MDHEN, SYDVKM. The CDR3 is made up of 12 amino acids. In DNA form, the CDR3 reads TGTGCCAGCAGTTTAATGGGGGACGAGCAGTACTTC. This gives the protein CASSLMGDEQYF.

The rearrangement links TRBV28 to TRBJ1-5; D unresolved. Germline CDR1 is MDHEN and CDR2 is SYDVKM. The CDR3 covers 16 residues. Trimming removed 6 bases at V and 0 bases at J, with 15 bases between. CDR3 loop: CASSSTPGYSNQPQHF. The CDR3 DNA reads as TGTGCCAGCAGCTCAACCCCGGGTTATAGCAATCAGCCCCAGCATTTT.

V gene TRBV6-7 combines with J gene TRBJ2-1; TRBD1 is a possible D gene (5 bases). TRBV6-7 counts as an open reading frame of uncertain function. The CDR3 has 12 amino acids. The V end lost 4 bases, the J end lost 9 bases, and 10 bases lay between the germline ends. The CDR3 sequence: CASSWHQGEQFF. The CDR3 DNA follows: TGTGCCAGCAGTTGGCACCAGGGTGAGCAGTTCTTC.

The chain recombines TRBV7-2 with TRBJ1-3; D call uncertain. V was cut by 7 bases and J by 4 bases, with 11 bases left in between. The germline V gene has CDR1 SGHTA and CDR2 FQGNSA. This CDR3 contains 13 residues. CDR3 amino acids: CASTPWRGNTIYF. CDR3 DNA sequence: TGTGCCAGCACCCCCTGGAGGGGAAACACCATATATTTT.

This clonotype was picked up a small number of times. The genes are TRBV7-8 and TRBJ2-5, with D uncertain. This CDR3 is built from 15 residues. Germline V gives CDR1 SGHVS, CDR2 FQNEAQ. Trimming took off 5 bases at V and 5 bases at J, with 18 bases between the two ends. The CDR3 region is CASSPFHDVSETQYF. CDR3 DNA sequence: TGTGCCAGCAGCCCTTTCCATGACGTTTCGGAGACCCAGTACTTC.

V and J are TRBV11-2 and TRBJ2-5, with 7 bases aligning to TRBD1. The CDR3 extends over 14 amino acids. V lost 5 bases to trimming and J lost 4 bases; unmatched junction nucleotides: 7. CDR1 is SGHAT, CDR2 FQNNGV, per germline. The CDR3 coding sequence is TGTGCCAGCAGCAGAAACGCAGGGGGAGAGACCCAGTACTTC. It codes for CASSRNAGGETQYF. Complete variable domain (other parts from reference TRBV11-2 and TRBJ2-5): EAGVAQSPRYKIIEKRQSVAFWCNPISGHATLYWYQQILGQGPKLLIQFQNNGVVDDSQLPKDRFSAERLKGVDSTLKIQPAKLEDSAVYLCASSRNAGGETQYFGPGTRLLVL.

This clonotype was counted a few times. V usage is TRBV5-1 and J usage is TRBJ1-4; D gene uncertain. This CDR3 is built from 13 residues. V was pared by 4 bases and J by 0 bases, with 4 bases between. Per germline, CDR1 SGHRS and CDR2 YFSETQ. The CDR3 reads CASSSATNEKLFF. CDR3 bases: TGCGCCAGCAGCAGCGCAACTAATGAAAAACTGTTTTTT.